A single sample gave rise to the 10 T cell receptor beta chains below, sequenced in a study of T cells in women clearing cervical HPV infection (dated by TCRdb to the late 2010s). The library was prepared using the immunoSEQ multiplex PCR assay. In its TCRdb copy, this immuneACCESS table keeps in-frame sequences only and misses some clones. Where compared with another copy, unresolved V genes explain less than half of these, and the others have no known cause. The table for this sample records 20,000 or so clones. The ten largest clones take up around 5.4% of the sample. Material: blood buffy coat. The receptors stem from a woman aged 18-69 years with a cervical HPV16 infection that either progressed to CIN3+ or cleared (not recorded which).

Concerning this clone itself: The read ends 3 residues shy of where the CDR3 ends; the end is completed using the germline J gene. The rearrangement joins TRBV19 to TRBJ2-3; 10 positions agree with TRBD1. The CDR3 contains 16 residues. Germline assignment: CDR1 LNHDA and CDR2 SQIVND (reference sequence). Incomplete CDR3 DNA: TGTGCCAGTAGTATAGCCGGACAGGGGGTTAAAGAGACG. It is translated as CASSIAGQGVKET. The full-length CDR3 reads as CASSIAGQGVKETQYF.

As to this clone: The read gets to within 3 residues of the CDR3 end, and the germline J gene fills in the rest. Other DNA sequences from this sample encode an identical CDR3 as well. The chain employs TRBV18 and TRBJ2-1; D is perhaps TRBD2 (5 bases). Germline CDR1 is KGHSH and CDR2 is LQKENI. The V end was cut by 0 bases, the J end by 2 bases, with 8 bases between. The CDR3 extends over 15 amino acids. The CDR3 region is CASSPPEGPYNEQFF. The part of the CDR3 DNA that was read is TGTGCCAGCTCACCACCCGAGGGCCCCTACAATGAG. Full variable domain (missing parts from reference TRBV18 and TRBJ2-1): NAGVMQNPRHLVRRRGQEARLRCSPMKGHSHVYWYRQLPEEGLKFMVYLQKENIIDESGMPKERFSAEFPKEGPSILRIQQVVRGDSAAYFCASSPPEGPYNEQFFGPGTRLTVL.

Concerning this clone itself: Read data end 3 residues before the CDR3 end; the end is taken from the germline J gene. The J gene is TRBJ1-2, the V gene TRBV20-1; 8 positions match TRBD1. The CDR3 covers 13 residues. Germline V gene data show CDR1 as DFQATT and CDR2 as SNEGSKA (reference sequence). CDR3 protein: CSALTGQGIGYTF. The sequenced CDR3 bases are TGCAGTGCCCTTACCGGACAGGGAATAGGC.

Concerning this clone: The read halts 3 residues ahead of the CDR3 end, with the missing end drawn from the germline J gene. The chain carries TRBV29-1 and TRBJ2-7; 10 nucleotides match TRBD2. Trimming at V came to 3 bases and at J to 2 bases, leaving 1 base not matched to a gene. CDR1 is SQVTM and CDR2 is ANQGSEA in the germline V gene. The CDR3 is made up of 13 amino acids. Incomplete CDR3 DNA: TGCAGCGTTGATCTAGCGGGGGCCTACGAG. Translating gives CSVDLAGAYE. From start to end, the CDR3 is CSVDLAGAYEQYF.

For this clone: The read stops 3 residues short of the end of the CDR3; the missing end is completed from the germline J gene. The chain employs TRBV7-8 and TRBJ1-2; the match to TRBD1 covers 7 bases. The CDR3 extends over 15 amino acids. Germline trimming cut 5 bases from V and 5 bases from J; bases unmatched to any gene: 11. CDR1 and CDR2 (germline): SGHVS, FQNEAQ. The CDR3: CASSLSHRGEYGYTF. The DNA read from the CDR3 is TGTGCCAGCAGCCTATCCCACAGGGGAGAGTATGGC.

As to this clone: The read halts 3 residues ahead of the CDR3 end, with the missing end drawn from the germline J gene. The V gene is TRBV5-1, the J gene TRBJ2-4, with a possible D match to TRBD2 (6 bases). The V and J ends lost 3 bases and 0 bases respectively, with 13 bases between them. Germline lookup yields CDR1 SGHRS and CDR2 YFSETQ. The CDR3 is made up of 16 amino acids. The sequenced part of the CDR3 DNA is TGCGCCAGCAGCTCGGGACTTTTTTTAGCCAAAAACATT. Translating gives CASSSGLFLAKNI. In full, the CDR3 reads CASSSGLFLAKNIQYF.

Comment on this clone: Read data end 3 residues before the CDR3 end; the end is taken from the germline J gene. The J gene is TRBJ1-2, the V gene TRBV30; D is uncertain. CDR3 length: 14 amino acids. V was trimmed by 0 bases and J by 3 bases, leaving 11 bases between them. Germline CDR1 and CDR2: GTSNPN and SVGIG (reference sequence). CDR3 protein: CAWSVQGRDYGYTF. The CDR3 bases that were read are TGTGCCTGGAGTGTACAAGGCCGAGACTATGGC. Full variable domain (rest looked up from reference TRBV30 and TRBJ1-2): SQTIHQWPATLVQPVGSPLSLECTVEGTSNPNLYWYRQAAGRGLQLLFYSVGIGQISSEVPQNLSASRPQDRQFILSSKKLLLSDSGFYLCAWSVQGRDYGYTFGSGTRLTVV.

Comments on this clone: The CDR3 extends 3 residues past the end of the read, so its final part is completed from the germline J gene. This rearrangement joins TRBV7-9 to TRBJ2-5, with 8 positions matching TRBD1. This CDR3 is 14 amino acids long. Germline CDR1 SEHNR, CDR2 FQNEAQ (reference sequence). Trimming cost V 2 bases and J 1 base; bases outside gene matches: 0. CDR3 sequence reads: CASSLTGGQETQYF. The sequenced CDR3 bases are TGTGCCAGCAGCTTAACAGGGGGCCAAGAGACC.

For this clone: The read terminates 3 residues before the CDR3 end, so the remaining end is supplied by the germline J gene. The chain carries TRBV11-1 and TRBJ2-7; no firm D call. The germline V and J ends were trimmed by 5 bases and 2 bases, with 10 bases remaining between them. Per the germline V gene, CDR1 is SGHAT and CDR2 is FQDESV (reference sequence). This CDR3 contains 13 residues. The chain's CDR3 is CASSTVGPYEQYF. The covered CDR3 bases are TGTGCCAGCAGCACCGTGGGCCCCTACGAG.

To note about this clone: The read terminates 3 residues before the CDR3 end, so the remaining end is supplied by the germline J gene. The genes are TRBV5-5 and TRBJ1-2; D gene uncertain. The CDR3 extends over 13 amino acids. Germline assignment: CDR1 SGHKS and CDR2 YYEKEE (reference sequence). Incomplete CDR3 DNA: TGTGCCAGCAGTTGGAGCGACCTTGGCGGC. This encodes CASSWSDLGG. The CDR3, in full, reads CASSWSDLGGYTF. Complete variable domain (other parts from reference TRBV5-5 and TRBJ1-2): DAGVTQSPTHLIKTRGQQVTLRCSPISGHKSVSWYQQVLGQGPQFIFQYYEKEERGRGNFPDRFSARQFPNYSSELNVNALLLGDSALYLCASSWSDLGGYTFGSGTRLTVV.